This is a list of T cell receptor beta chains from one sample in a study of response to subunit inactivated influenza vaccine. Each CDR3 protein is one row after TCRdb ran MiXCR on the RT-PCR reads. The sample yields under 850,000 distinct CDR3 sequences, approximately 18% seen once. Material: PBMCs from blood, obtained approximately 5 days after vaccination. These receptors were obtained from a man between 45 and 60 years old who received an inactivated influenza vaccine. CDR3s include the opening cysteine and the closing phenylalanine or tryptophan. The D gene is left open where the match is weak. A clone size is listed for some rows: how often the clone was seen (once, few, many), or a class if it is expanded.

DNA: TGTGCCAGCAGTTCGCGTCATGGCAATCAGCCCCAGCATTTT
CDR3: CASSSRHGNQPQHF
V: TRBV12-3/TRBV12-4
size: few
D: -
J: TRBJ1-5

DNA: TGTGCCAGCAGTTACTCGATACGTGGACACCCGGTGTCGAACACCGGGGAGCTGTTTTTT
CDR3: CASSYSIRGHPVSNTGELFF
V: TRBV6-2/TRBV6-3
size: -
D: -
J: TRBJ2-2

DNA: TGTGCCAGCAGTCGGACGGCTAATCAGCCCCAGCATTTT
CDR3: CASSRTANQPQHF
V: TRBV12-3/TRBV12-4
size: -
D: -
J: TRBJ1-5

DNA: TGTGCCAGCAGCCATCGGCAGGGTGGTGGTGAGCAGTTCTTC
CDR3: CASSHRQGGGEQFF
V: TRBV7-8
size: few
D: -
J: TRBJ2-1

DNA: TGTGCCAGCAGCTTAGGACGCTGGGGTTCGATATCGGATGGCTACACCTTC
CDR3: CASSLGRWGSISDGYTF
V: TRBV7-9
size: -
D: -
J: TRBJ1-2

DNA: TGCAGCGTTCGGGACAACTACAATCAGCCCCAGCATTTT
CDR3: CSVRDNYNQPQHF
V: TRBV29-1
size: -
D: -
J: TRBJ1-5

DNA: TGTGCCATCAGTTCCCCCGAGCGGGCCCGGACAGATACGCAGTATTTT
CDR3: CAISSPERARTDTQYF
V: TRBV10-3
size: -
D: -
J: TRBJ2-3

DNA: TGCAGTGCTAGACAGACCGGGACAGCTAATGAAAAACTGTTTTTT
CDR3: CSARQTGTANEKLFF
V: TRBV20-1
size: few
D: TRBD1
J: TRBJ1-4

DNA: TGTGCCAGCAGGCAGGGTGGTAGCTCAGATACGCAGTATTTT
CDR3: CASRQGGSSDTQYF
V: TRBV7-2
size: many
D: -
J: TRBJ2-3

DNA: TGCAGTGCTACCGGGACAGGGGGTGACACCGGGGAGCTGTTTTTT
CDR3: CSATGTGGDTGELFF
V: TRBV20-1
size: few
D: TRBD1
J: TRBJ2-2

DNA: TGCAGCGTTGTAACCCCGACTAGCGGGAGGGCGGGTGAGCAGTACTTC
CDR3: CSVVTPTSGRAGEQYF
V: TRBV29-1
size: few
D: TRBD2
J: TRBJ2-7

DNA: TGTGCCACCAGCAGAGAGTACGGGGCCGGGGAGCTGTTTTTT
CDR3: CATSREYGAGELFF
V: TRBV15
size: few
D: -
J: TRBJ2-2

DNA: TGTGCCAGCAGTGATGGTCACCGGGGGGCGAGGACCGGGGAGCTGTTTTTT
CDR3: CASSDGHRGARTGELFF
V: TRBV2
size: -
D: -
J: TRBJ2-2

DNA: TGTGCCAGCAGCCACGGGACTAGCGGGGGGTGGGGTGATGAGCAGTTCTTC
CDR3: CASSHGTSGGWGDEQFF
V: TRBV4-2
size: -
D: TRBD2
J: TRBJ2-1

DNA: TGTGCCAGCAGTTCAGGGGTGGGAGAGCAGTACTTC
CDR3: CASSSGVGEQYF
V: TRBV7-2
size: few
D: -
J: TRBJ2-7

DNA: TGTGCCAGCATTAACATGGGCCCAATCCACAATGAGCAGTTCTTC
CDR3: CASINMGPIHNEQFF
V: TRBV12-3/TRBV12-4
size: many
D: -
J: TRBJ2-1

DNA: TGTGCCAGCAGCTTCGGGACAGGGGGCGCCTCTGGAAACACCATATATTTT
CDR3: CASSFGTGGASGNTIYF
V: TRBV5-5
size: -
D: TRBD1
J: TRBJ1-3

DNA: TGCAGTGCTAGCAGAATAGCGGGGGGGCTGGATGAGCAGTTCTTC
CDR3: CSASRIAGGLDEQFF
V: TRBV20-1
size: few
D: TRBD2
J: TRBJ2-1

DNA: TGTGCCAGCAGCCCACGAGGGACAGGGCGCAACGAGCAGTACTTC
CDR3: CASSPRGTGRNEQYF
V: TRBV7-2
size: -
D: TRBD1
J: TRBJ2-7

DNA: TGTGCCAGCACCCCCAGGGGGGGGCGCGGAGATACGCAGTATTTT
CDR3: CASTPRGGRGDTQYF
V: TRBV12-3/TRBV12-4
size: -
D: -
J: TRBJ2-3

DNA: TGTGCCAGCAGCCAAGTAGTGGTGGAGGGGGCGACGGCTGAAGCTTTCTTT
CDR3: CASSQVVVEGATAEAFF
V: TRBV3-1
size: -
D: TRBD1
J: TRBJ1-1

DNA: TGTGCCAGCAGCACCCAAATAGCGGGAGCGGTTGAGAGGCTAAATGAGCAGTTCTTC
CDR3: CASSTQIAGAVERLNEQFF
V: TRBV11-2
size: many
D: TRBD2
J: TRBJ2-1

DNA: TGTGCCAGCAGCCTCCTGGGAGGGCAAGAGACCCAGTACTTC
CDR3: CASSLLGGQETQYF
V: TRBV7-9
size: -
D: TRBD2
J: TRBJ2-5

DNA: TGCGCCAGCAGCCATGGGGGCCGCAGGGAGCAAGAGACCCAGTACTTC
CDR3: CASSHGGRREQETQYF
V: TRBV4-1
size: -
D: -
J: TRBJ2-5

DNA: TGTGCCAGCAGTTTATCCGGGACTAGCGGGTACGAGCAGTACTTC
CDR3: CASSLSGTSGYEQYF
V: TRBV12-3/TRBV12-4
size: few
D: TRBD2
J: TRBJ2-7

DNA: TGCAGTGCTAGAGATCCGGCAGGGGGTCAGCCCCAGCATTTT
CDR3: CSARDPAGGQPQHF
V: TRBV20-1
size: -
D: TRBD1
J: TRBJ1-5

DNA: TGTGCCACCAGCGTCGAGGGGGAGCCCTATGGCTACACCTTC
CDR3: CATSVEGEPYGYTF
V: TRBV15
size: -
D: -
J: TRBJ1-2

DNA: TGCGCCAGCAGCTCAGGGAGGTTAGCCATAGATACGCAGTATTTT
CDR3: CASSSGRLAIDTQYF
V: TRBV4-1
size: -
D: -
J: TRBJ2-3

DNA: TGTGCCAGCAGTCCAACACCGACAGGGAGCACTGAAGCTTTCTTT
CDR3: CASSPTPTGSTEAFF
V: TRBV12-3/TRBV12-4
size: few
D: TRBD1
J: TRBJ1-1

DNA: TGTGCCAGCAGCACGAGCAACAGAAGGGGAAAGCAGCGCCTGTACGGTCAGCCCCAGCATTTT
CDR3: CASSTSNRRGKQRLYGQPQHF
V: TRBV9
size: few
D: -
J: TRBJ1-5

DNA: TGCAGTGCTCATGGACAGGGTTCCTACGAGCAGTACTTC
CDR3: CSAHGQGSYEQYF
V: TRBV20-1
size: few
D: TRBD1
J: TRBJ2-7

DNA: TGTGCCAGCAGTGACAACAGAAGGAACACCGGGGAGCTGTTTTTT
CDR3: CASSDNRRNTGELFF
V: TRBV25-1
size: many
D: -
J: TRBJ2-2

DNA: TGTGCCACCAGTGCCTCCGGGACTAGCGGGAGCAGAGGCGAGCAGTACTTC
CDR3: CATSASGTSGSRGEQYF
V: TRBV24-1
size: -
D: TRBD2
J: TRBJ2-7

DNA: TGTGCCAGCAGCAGTGATCGACAGGGAACCACCTACGAGCAGTACTTC
CDR3: CASSSDRQGTTYEQYF
V: TRBV7-9
size: once
D: TRBD1
J: TRBJ2-7

DNA: TGCAGCGTCAACCGAGCGGGTGAGCAGTACTTC
CDR3: CSVNRAGEQYF
V: TRBV29-1
size: many
D: -
J: TRBJ2-7

DNA: TGTGCCAGCAGCTTGACCGTGACAGGGGGCTTAATAGATACGCAGTATTTT
CDR3: CASSLTVTGGLIDTQYF
V: TRBV5-5
size: few
D: TRBD1
J: TRBJ2-3

DNA: TGTGCCAGCAGTTCCGGACAGGGGGCCTCCTACGAGCAGTACTTC
CDR3: CASSSGQGASYEQYF
V: TRBV12-3/TRBV12-4
size: few
D: TRBD1
J: TRBJ2-7

DNA: TGTGCCAGCAGGGAGTCCGGGACAGACTACGAGCAGTACTTC
CDR3: CASRESGTDYEQYF
V: TRBV2
size: -
D: TRBD1
J: TRBJ2-7

DNA: TGTGCCATCCTCCGGGACAGGGTTTCCGAGCAGTACTTC
CDR3: CAILRDRVSEQYF
V: TRBV6-1
size: -
D: TRBD1
J: TRBJ2-7

DNA: TGTGCCAGCAGTAACCACCGGGTTAGCGGGAGCTGGGGCACAGATACGCAGTATTTT
CDR3: CASSNHRVSGSWGTDTQYF
V: TRBV6-4
size: -
D: TRBD2
J: TRBJ2-3

DNA: TGTGCCAGCAGCGGGCTCGGGACAGGGGAACTTCCCGCGAACACCGGGGAGCTGTTTTTT
CDR3: CASSGLGTGELPANTGELFF
V: TRBV9
size: few
D: TRBD1
J: TRBJ2-2

DNA: TGTGCCAGCAGTTACGACCTCTACAATGAGCAGTTCTTC
CDR3: CASSYDLYNEQFF
V: TRBV6-5
size: many
D: -
J: TRBJ2-1

DNA: TGCAGCGTTGAAGAACGTACCGGGACTAGGTTTCCTTTCTTC
CDR3: CSVEERTGTRFPFF
V: TRBV29-1
size: many
D: TRBD2
J: TRBJ2-1

DNA: TGTGCCAGCAGCACGACAGGGGGAAATGGCTACACCTTC
CDR3: CASSTTGGNGYTF
V: TRBV5-5
size: few
D: TRBD1
J: TRBJ1-2

DNA: TGTGCCAGCAGTTCCCGACTAGCGGGGGCCGCGAACACCGGGGAGCTGTTTTTT
CDR3: CASSSRLAGAANTGELFF
V: TRBV6-2/TRBV6-3
size: -
D: TRBD2
J: TRBJ2-2

DNA: TGTGCCAGCAGCTCACCGGACAGAAGTGGAAACACCATATATTTT
CDR3: CASSSPDRSGNTIYF
V: TRBV7-9
size: -
D: -
J: TRBJ1-3

DNA: TGTGCCAGAAGGGCACTAGCGGAACTACCCGTCTCCTACGAGCAGTACTTC
CDR3: CARRALAELPVSYEQYF
V: TRBV6-1
size: -
D: TRBD2
J: TRBJ2-7

DNA: TGCGCCAGCAGCTGGACAGGGGGCGGGAACACCGGGGAGCTGTTTTTT
CDR3: CASSWTGGGNTGELFF
V: TRBV5-1
size: -
D: TRBD1
J: TRBJ2-2

DNA: TGTGCCAGCTCATTACAGGGTTACGGGAACACTGAAGCTTTCTTT
CDR3: CASSLQGYGNTEAFF
V: TRBV18
size: -
D: -
J: TRBJ1-1

DNA: TGCAGTGCTAGTAGAACGGCCAATGAGCAGTTCTTC
CDR3: CSASRTANEQFF
V: TRBV20-1
size: -
D: -
J: TRBJ2-1

DNA: TGTGCCAGCAGCAAGGGCAGGGTGAGCACCGGGGAGCTGTTTTTT
CDR3: CASSKGRVSTGELFF
V: TRBV21-1
size: -
D: -
J: TRBJ2-2

DNA: TGTGCCAGCAGTGGACGGGACAGGGTACAAGAGACCCAGTACTTC
CDR3: CASSGRDRVQETQYF
V: TRBV27
size: -
D: TRBD1
J: TRBJ2-5

DNA: TGTGCCACCAGTGATACCCGCGGACTAGCGAGATACAATGAGCAGTTCTTC
CDR3: CATSDTRGLARYNEQFF
V: TRBV24-1
size: -
D: TRBD2
J: TRBJ2-1

DNA: TGTGCCAGCAGTGAATCGATGACCGTCCTCTCTGGAAACACCATATATTTT
CDR3: CASSESMTVLSGNTIYF
V: TRBV25-1
size: -
D: -
J: TRBJ1-3

DNA: TGCGCCAGCAGCCAAGATCGGGGCCCCCAGGGGGAGCTGTTTTTT
CDR3: CASSQDRGPQGELFF
V: TRBV4-3
size: few
D: -
J: TRBJ2-2